This T cell receptor beta chain was sequenced in a study of OX40 agonist ivuxolimab in advanced cancers. This table comes from immunoSEQ multiplex PCR, and its TCRdb copy is limited to in-frame clones, with some not included. The sample contains about 42,000 clones, 82% of which appear only once. The CDR3 covers 14 residues. Germline V CDR1 and CDR2: LNHDA, SQIVND (reference sequence). The V and J ends lost 6 bases and 3 bases respectively, with 9 bases between them. Specimen: CD4+ or CD8+ T cells sorted from blood, collected in a trial of the OX40 agonist ivuxolimab. The sequence derives from an adult with an advanced solid tumor such as melanoma, head and neck, liver or kidney cancer. This rearrangement joins TRBV19 to TRBJ2-6; D uncertain. This chain's CDR3 is CASSTVDGANVLTF. The CDR3 DNA sequence: TGTGCCAGTAGCACGGTCGATGGGGCCAACGTCCTGACTTTC.